This is a list of T cell receptor beta chains from one sample in a study of T cells after yellow fever vaccination. TCRdb ran MiXCR on the 5' RACE reads and lists one entry per CDR3 protein. The top ten clones hold 15% of a sample with about 360,000 distinct CDR3 sequences, 6.2% of them seen once. The sequenced sample was PBMCs, obtained 5 days after the yellow fever booster vaccination. These receptor sequences come from a man aged 25 to 45 who received the YFV17D yellow fever vaccine. CDR3s include the opening cysteine and the closing phenylalanine or tryptophan. D genes are given only for firm matches. Expanded clones are given a class, and other clones once, few, many or no size at all.

V gene: TRBV11-2; D gene: NA; clone size: many; J gene: TRBJ2-5; CDR3 protein: CASSTRTGEETQYF; CDR3 DNA: TGTGCCAGCAGCACCCGGACCGGAGAAGAGACCCAGTACTTC
V gene: TRBV28; D gene: TRBD2; clone size: many; J gene: TRBJ2-3; CDR3 protein: CASRELAGGSADTQYF; CDR3 DNA: TGTGCCAGCAGGGAGCTAGCGGGAGGGAGCGCAGATACGCAGTATTTT
V gene: TRBV7-8; D gene: TRBD1; clone size: many; J gene: TRBJ2-5; CDR3 protein: CASSPRVGQGQETQYF; CDR3 DNA: TGTGCCAGCAGCCCCAGGGTCGGACAGGGGCAGGAGACCCAGTACTTC
V gene: TRBV29-1; D gene: TRBD2; clone size: many; J gene: TRBJ2-3; CDR3 protein: CSVSLTSGSDTQYF; CDR3 DNA: TGCAGCGTTTCCCTGACTAGCGGGAGTGATACGCAGTATTTT
V gene: TRBV20-1; D gene: NA; clone size: NA; J gene: TRBJ2-5; CDR3 protein: CSVQQSLETQYF; CDR3 DNA: TGCAGTGTGCAACAGAGCCTAGAGACCCAGTACTTC
V gene: TRBV5-4; D gene: TRBD1; clone size: few; J gene: TRBJ1-2; CDR3 protein: CASSSGQGWGYTF; CDR3 DNA: TGTGCCAGCAGCTCAGGACAGGGCTGGGGCTACACCTTC
V gene: TRBV5-1; D gene: NA; clone size: many; J gene: TRBJ2-6; CDR3 protein: CASSLGVAGANVLTF; CDR3 DNA: TGCGCCAGCAGCTTGGGGGTTGCCGGGGCCAACGTCCTGACTTTC
V gene: TRBV5-4; D gene: NA; clone size: few; J gene: TRBJ1-1; CDR3 protein: CASSLDPGFEAFF; CDR3 DNA: TGTGCCAGCAGCTTGGATCCAGGGTTTGAAGCTTTCTTT
V gene: TRBV5-1; D gene: NA; clone size: many; J gene: TRBJ2-1; CDR3 protein: CASSFPGANNEQFF; CDR3 DNA: TGCGCCAGCAGCTTTCCTGGGGCTAACAATGAGCAGTTCTTC
V gene: TRBV28; D gene: NA; clone size: few; J gene: TRBJ2-7; CDR3 protein: CASGRPSTYEQYF; CDR3 DNA: TGTGCCAGCGGGAGACCATCAACCTACGAGCAGTACTTC
V gene: TRBV27; D gene: TRBD2; clone size: many; J gene: TRBJ2-6; CDR3 protein: CASSFTVSGTRSGANVLTF; CDR3 DNA: TGTGCCAGCAGTTTCACCGTTAGCGGGACACGCTCTGGGGCCAACGTCCTGACTTTC
V gene: TRBV6-1; D gene: TRBD1; clone size: few; J gene: TRBJ1-1; CDR3 protein: CASRLEGAGWTEAFF; CDR3 DNA: TGTGCCAGCAGGCTCGAGGGGGCAGGGTGGACTGAAGCTTTCTTT
V gene: TRBV6-5; D gene: NA; clone size: many; J gene: TRBJ1-1; CDR3 protein: CASSYRGNTEAFF; CDR3 DNA: TGTGCCAGCAGTTACAGGGGGAACACTGAAGCTTTCTTT
V gene: TRBV6-9; D gene: TRBD2; clone size: NA; J gene: TRBJ2-2; CDR3 protein: CAICLLGTSGTNTGELFF; CDR3 DNA: TGTGCCATCTGTTTATTGGGAACTAGCGGGACCAACACCGGGGAGCTGTTTTTT
V gene: TRBV5-1; D gene: NA; clone size: NA; J gene: TRBJ2-1; CDR3 protein: CASSLALAGGGPHEQFF; CDR3 DNA: TGCGCCAGCAGCTTGGCCCTCGCCGGTGGGGGGCCGCATGAGCAGTTCTTC
V gene: TRBV7-9; D gene: NA; clone size: NA; J gene: TRBJ2-5; CDR3 protein: CASSFGTAEKETQYF; CDR3 DNA: TGTGCCAGCAGCTTCGGAACGGCGGAAAAAGAGACCCAGTACTTC
V gene: TRBV15; D gene: NA; clone size: many; J gene: TRBJ2-1; CDR3 protein: CATSSPRGYNEQFF; CDR3 DNA: TGTGCCACCAGCAGCCCCCGTGGGTACAATGAGCAGTTCTTC
V gene: TRBV20-1; D gene: TRBD1; clone size: many; J gene: TRBJ2-3; CDR3 protein: CSAREGTAVTDTQYF; CDR3 DNA: TGCAGTGCTAGAGAGGGGACAGCCGTTACAGATACGCAGTATTTT
V gene: TRBV5-1; D gene: NA; clone size: NA; J gene: TRBJ2-5; CDR3 protein: CASTAELQETQYF; CDR3 DNA: TGCGCCAGCACTGCGGAGCTCCAAGAGACCCAGTACTTC
V gene: TRBV10-1; D gene: NA; clone size: NA; J gene: TRBJ2-5; CDR3 protein: CANTRQVPQETQYF; CDR3 DNA: TGCGCCAATACTCGGCAGGTACCTCAAGAGACCCAGTACTTC
V gene: TRBV20-1; D gene: TRBD2; clone size: few; J gene: TRBJ2-3; CDR3 protein: CSARELAGLPDTQYF; CDR3 DNA: TGCAGTGCTAGAGAGCTAGCGGGATTGCCAGATACGCAGTATTTT
V gene: TRBV5-1; D gene: NA; clone size: few; J gene: TRBJ2-5; CDR3 protein: CASSLGRYQETQYF; CDR3 DNA: TGCGCCAGCAGCCTTGGAAGGTACCAAGAGACCCAGTACTTC
V gene: TRBV7-2; D gene: NA; clone size: many; J gene: TRBJ2-5; CDR3 protein: CASSLILGPGGGQYF; CDR3 DNA: TGTGCCAGCAGCTTAATACTCGGGCCCGGAGGAGGCCAGTACTTC
V gene: TRBV6-1; D gene: TRBD2; clone size: many; J gene: TRBJ2-6; CDR3 protein: CASKLLAGGLPGANVLTF; CDR3 DNA: TGTGCCAGCAAACTACTAGCGGGAGGTTTGCCTGGGGCCAACGTCCTGACTTTC
V gene: TRBV19; D gene: TRBD2; clone size: many; J gene: TRBJ2-1; CDR3 protein: CASSTRGAGGNEQFF; CDR3 DNA: TGTGCCAGTAGTACCCGGGGAGCGGGAGGCAATGAGCAGTTCTTC
V gene: TRBV5-4; D gene: TRBD2; clone size: NA; J gene: TRBJ2-1; CDR3 protein: CASSPDSGRAHNEQFF; CDR3 DNA: TGTGCCAGCAGCCCAGATAGCGGGAGGGCCCACAATGAGCAGTTCTTC
V gene: TRBV12-3/TRBV12-4; D gene: NA; clone size: many; J gene: TRBJ2-7; CDR3 protein: CASSSAGGFYEQYF; CDR3 DNA: TGTGCCAGCAGTTCAGCCGGAGGATTCTACGAGCAGTACTTC
V gene: TRBV12-3/TRBV12-4; D gene: NA; clone size: many; J gene: TRBJ2-3; CDR3 protein: CVSSFRDTDTQYF; CDR3 DNA: TGTGTCAGCAGTTTCCGGGACACAGATACGCAGTATTTT
V gene: TRBV5-1; D gene: NA; clone size: many; J gene: TRBJ2-3; CDR3 protein: CASSSGPSTDTQYF; CDR3 DNA: TGCGCCAGCAGCTCCGGGCCTAGCACAGATACGCAGTATTTT
V gene: TRBV29-1; D gene: TRBD2; clone size: few; J gene: TRBJ2-1; CDR3 protein: CSVERASGRVEEQFF; CDR3 DNA: TGCAGCGTTGAACGCGCTAGCGGGAGGGTTGAAGAGCAGTTCTTC
V gene: TRBV28; D gene: TRBD1; clone size: few; J gene: TRBJ1-2; CDR3 protein: CASSWVGGLIPTGPNYGYTF; CDR3 DNA: TGTGCCAGCAGTTGGGTGGGGGGCCTTATACCGACAGGGCCCAACTATGGCTACACCTTC